One sample yielded the 4 T cell receptor beta chains listed below, sequenced in a study of blood T cell repertoires in COVID-19. Data came from immunoSEQ multiplex PCR; TCRdb stores just in-frame clones and leaves some out. The repertoire consists of 250,000 to 300,000 clones, with approximately 90% occurring once and the leading ten covering 2.3%. The sequenced sample was PBMCs or T cells enriched from blood (not recorded which). All receptors derive from a woman in her thirties or forties with acute COVID-19.

This clone was picked up a small number of times. The chain is built from TRBV3-1 (or the pseudogene TRBV3-2) and TRBJ2-5; no reliable D call. The CDR3 covers 12 residues. Germline assignment: CDR1 LGHDT and CDR2 YNNKEL (reference sequence). Trimming took 4 bases from V and 5 from J, leaving 8 bases between them. The CDR3 DNA reads as TGTGCCAGCAGCCTCCGTCCGGAGACCCAGTACTTC. Translated: CASSLRPETQYF.

Comment on this clone: This specimen includes other DNA sequences encoding the same CDR3. CDR3 sequence reads: CASSPTSGGTDTQYF. The CDR3 DNA is TGCGCCAGCAGCCCCACTAGCGGGGGAACAGATACGCAGTATTTT. This chain connects TRBV5-1 to TRBJ2-3; 11 nucleotides agree with TRBD2. CDR1 and CDR2 from the germline V gene are SGHRS and YFSETQ. CDR3 length equals 15 residues. The V gene end was trimmed by 4 bases and the J gene end by 3 bases; junction bases not matched to a gene: 4.

The chain joins TRBV30 to TRBJ2-5, with 7 bases that match TRBD1. This CDR3 has 13 residues. With 4 bases clipped from V and 3 bases from J, the junction kept 5 bases outside the gene matches. The V gene's germline CDR1 is GTSNPN and CDR2 SVGIG (reference sequence). The CDR3 reads CAWKTGQKETQYF. Here the CDR3 DNA reads TGTGCCTGGAAGACGGGACAGAAAGAGACCCAGTACTTC.

V gene TRBV6-5 combines with J gene TRBJ1-2; D gene ambiguous. Germline CDR1 reads MNHEY; CDR2 reads SVGAGI. The CDR3 spans 14 residues. V was cut by 2 bases and J by 0 bases, with 7 bases left in between. The CDR3 sequence is CASSYAGSNYGYTF. The CDR3 region has the DNA TGTGCCAGCAGTTACGCGGGGTCTAACTATGGCTACACCTTC.